What follows are 25 T cell receptor beta chains derived from one specimen sequenced in a study of T cell responses to AZD1222 COVID-19 vaccine. TCRdb's copy holds only in-frame clones and misses some; the assay was immunoSEQ multiplex PCR. The table has 100,000 to 150,000 clones, roughly 90% seen once. The sample consisted of peripheral blood, taken on day 0 of MenACWY control vaccination. The source of these receptors is an adult in good health.

This sequence joins TRBV6-5 and TRBJ2-7; the match to TRBD2 covers 8 bases. V trimming: 10 bases; J trimming: 7 bases; junction bases outside the gene matches: 18. Germline CDR1 is MNHEY and CDR2 is SVGAGI. This CDR3 is built from 15 residues. This CDR3 is CATAGGRTGFGEQYF. The DNA of the CDR3 is TGTGCCACCGCGGGGGGTCGAACAGGGTTTGGGGAGCAGTACTTC.

The V call is TRBV12-3 or TRBV12-4, the J call TRBJ2-3; D not resolved. The CDR3 sequence is 11 residues long. Trimming left V 3 bases short and J 9 bases short, with 7 bases between. The CDR3 is CASSFFGTQYF. In DNA, the CDR3 is TGTGCCAGCAGTTTTTTTGGGACGCAGTATTTT.

The genes are TRBV7-7 and TRBJ2-1; TRBD2 is a possible D gene (6 bases). Trimming took off 4 bases at V and 4 bases at J, with 11 bases between the two ends. The germline CDR1 and CDR2 sequences are SSHAT and FNYEAQ (reference sequence). The CDR3 is made up of 14 amino acids. The CDR3 region has the DNA TGTGCCAGCAGCTCAAGGCGGGGATACAATGAGCAGTTCTTC. Translating it yields CASSSRRGYNEQFF.

This clone has just one count. The J gene is TRBJ2-1, the V gene TRBV5-1, with TRBD2 identical over 12 bases. Germline CDR1 is SGHRS and CDR2 is YFSETQ. The junction had 7 bases not matched to a gene; V was cut back by 6 bases and J by 3 bases. CDR3 length: 16 residues. The CDR3 DNA reads as TGCGCCAGCACCCTCAGGACTAGCGGGATCTACAATGAGCAGTTCTTC. Protein: CASTLRTSGIYNEQFF.

V usage is TRBV30 and J usage is TRBJ1-2; 7 bases are a match to TRBD1. Germline CDR1 is GTSNPN and CDR2 is SVGIG (reference sequence). With 5 bases clipped from V and 0 bases from J, the junction kept 6 bases outside the gene matches. This CDR3 comprises 14 residues. The DNA of the CDR3 is TGTGCCTGGGGTACAGGGGATACTAACTATGGCTACACCTTC. Protein product: CAWGTGDTNYGYTF.

The chain uses TRBV7-3 and TRBJ1-2; perhaps TRBD1 as D (5 bases). Germline-derived CDR1 and CDR2 are SGHTA and FQGTGA. The length of the CDR3 is 13 residues. Trimming shortened V by 2 bases and J by 7 bases, and 11 bases separated the two germline ends. CDR3 in amino acids: CASSLPGGSGYTF. CDR3 nucleotides: TGTGCCAGCAGCTTACCGGGGGGGTCTGGCTACACCTTC.

This clone was found once. CDR3 bases: TGCGCCAGCAGTGCCCCTGGGACAGGGGTTGGAACCGGGGAGCTGTTTTTT. Translated: CASSAPGTGVGTGELFF. The rearrangement joins TRBV10-2 to TRBJ2-2; 10 bases fit TRBD1. Trimming cost V 4 bases and J 5 bases; bases outside gene matches: 10. From germline, CDR1 is WSHSY and CDR2 SAAADI. This CDR3 contains 17 residues.

The chain joins TRBV28 to TRBJ1-4, with D perhaps matching TRBD1 (5 bases). The CDR3 is 13 residues long. Germline CDR1 reads MDHEN; CDR2 reads SYDVKM. The V end was cut by 7 bases, the J end by 7 bases, with 13 bases between. The CDR3 nucleotides are TGTGCCAGCATGGGCAGGGAGGGTGAAAAACTGTTTTTT. As protein: CASMGREGEKLFF. The complete variable domain, with remaining parts taken from reference TRBV28 and TRBJ1-4, reads DVKVTQSSRYLVKRTGEKVFLECVQDMDHENMFWYRQDPGLGLRLIYFSYDVKMKEKGDIPEGYSVSREKKERFSLILESASTNQTSMYLCASMGREGEKLFFGSGTQLSVL.

The chain has TRBV29-1 and TRBJ1-1, with D maybe TRBD1 (6 bases). The V end was cut by 2 bases, the J end by 1 base, with 11 bases between. Germline CDR1 SQVTM, CDR2 ANQGSEA. CDR3 length: 14 amino acids. CDR3 residues: CSVEQETGNTEAFF. CDR3 coding DNA: TGCAGCGTTGAACAGGAGACAGGGAACACTGAAGCTTTCTTT.

V and J are TRBV24-1 and TRBJ1-2; 7 positions match TRBD1. The V and J ends lost 3 bases and 4 bases, in that order; junction bases with no gene match: 7. Germline-derived CDR1 and CDR2 are KGHDR and SFDVKD. This CDR3 is 15 amino acids long. CDR3 region: CATSDTQGEGYGYTF. Written as DNA, the CDR3 is TGTGCCACCAGTGATACCCAGGGGGAGGGCTATGGCTACACCTTC.

This clone was counted only a few times. The chain carries TRBV10-1 and TRBJ2-7; 9 nucleotides align to TRBD1. Trimming took 1 base from V and 6 from J; bases not matched to a gene: 7. CDR1 is WNHNN, CDR2 SYGVQD, per germline (reference sequence). This CDR3 is built from 15 residues. The CDR3 sequence: CASSELTGGVTEQYF. For the CDR3, the DNA is TGCGCCAGCAGTGAGTTGACAGGGGGTGTAACCGAGCAGTACTTC.

V is TRBV2 and J is TRBJ2-2; D is unresolved. CDR3 length equals 13 residues. The germline V gene has CDR1 SNHLY and CDR2 FYNNEI. The V end was cut by 1 base, the J end by 5 bases, with 5 bases between. Here the CDR3 DNA reads TGTGCCAGCAGTGAAGGGGTGACCGGGGAGCTGTTTTTT. This translates into CASSEGVTGELFF.

This chain joins TRBV28 and TRBJ2-3, with D possibly being TRBD1 (5 bases). V was trimmed by 6 bases and J by 5 bases, leaving 15 bases between them. The germline V gene encodes CDR1 MDHEN and CDR2 SYDVKM. This CDR3 spans 14 amino acids. CDR3 loop: CASSPRQMGDTQYF. In DNA form, the CDR3 reads TGTGCCAGCAGCCCAAGACAGATGGGAGATACGCAGTATTTT.

This clone was counted once. The rearrangement joins TRBV3-1 (or the pseudogene TRBV3-2) to TRBJ2-1; TRBD2 aligns across 8 bases. V gave up 4 bases and J gave up 10 bases; unmatched junction bases: 18. This CDR3 contains 17 residues. Germline CDR1 is LGHDT and CDR2 is YNNKEL (reference sequence). CDR3 DNA: TGTGCCAGCAGCCCCTCCCCTGGACTTCCACGGGAGGGCGAGCAGTTCTTC. Amino acid sequence: CASSPSPGLPREGEQFF.

This chain uses TRBV11-2 with TRBJ1-6; 9 bases fit TRBD1. The trim removed 1 base at V and 9 bases at J, leaving 4 bases unmatched. CDR1 is SGHAT, CDR2 FQNNGV, per germline. The CDR3 has 15 amino acids. CDR3 region: CASSLAGQGGSPLHF. In nucleotides, the CDR3 is TGTGCCAGCAGCTTAGCGGGACAGGGCGGTTCACCCCTCCACTTT.

The genes are TRBV19 and TRBJ1-2; possible D gene TRBD1, 5 bases. This CDR3 is built from 14 residues. V was trimmed by 3 bases and J by 8 bases, leaving 16 bases between them. Germline CDR1 LNHDA, CDR2 SQIVND (reference sequence). CDR3 amino acids: CASSIPPGQGGYTF. Here the CDR3 DNA reads TGTGCCAGTAGTATCCCCCCAGGGCAAGGAGGCTACACCTTC. Full variable domain (missing parts from reference TRBV19 and TRBJ1-2): DGGITQSPKYLFRKEGQNVTLSCEQNLNHDAMYWYRQDPGQGLRLIYYSQIVNDFQKGDIAEGYSVSREKKESFPLTVTSAQKNPTAFYLCASSIPPGQGGYTFGSGTRLTVV.

V and J are TRBV4-1 and TRBJ2-7; D uncertain. V was pared by 4 bases and J by 2 bases, with 9 bases between. The CDR3 contains 13 residues. Germline V gives CDR1 MGHRA, CDR2 YSYEKL. CDR3 residues: CASSLDRAYEQYF. CDR3 sequence (DNA): TGCGCCAGCAGCCTCGACCGAGCCTACGAGCAGTACTTC.

The chain combines TRBV2 with TRBJ2-1; 12 bases align to TRBD2. V lost 4 bases and J lost 13; bases outside the gene matches: 8. Per germline, CDR1 SNHLY and CDR2 FYNNEI. The CDR3 extends over 14 amino acids. In DNA, the CDR3 is TGTGCCAGCAGTGCGACTAGCGGGAGTATCGGACAGTTCTTC. Translating it yields CASSATSGSIGQFF.

This clone was recorded only once. CDR3 DNA sequence: TGTGCCAGTAGTATAAACGGAGGCACTAATGAAAAACTGTTTTTT. Its translation: CASSINGGTNEKLFF. The J gene is TRBJ1-4, the V gene TRBV19; no reliable D call. The CDR3 loop spans 15 amino acids. The V end lost 2 bases, the J end lost 2 bases, and 9 bases lay between the germline ends. Germline V gene data show CDR1 as LNHDA and CDR2 as SQIVND (reference sequence).

J is TRBJ2-7 and V is TRBV19; no reliable D call. CDR1 is LNHDA and CDR2 is SQIVND in the germline V gene (reference sequence). This CDR3 has 12 amino acids. The V gene lost 2 bases and the J gene lost 2 bases, with 4 bases spanning the gap. The CDR3 DNA follows: TGTGCCAGTAGTATACCCCCCTACGAGCAGTACTTC. Its protein is CASSIPPYEQYF.

The chain links TRBV7-2 to TRBJ2-1; perhaps TRBD2 as D (7 bases). Germline CDR1 is SGHTA and CDR2 is FQGNSA. Trimming cost V 1 base and J 5 bases, with 15 bases left between them. CDR3 length equals 16 residues. DNA of the CDR3: TGTGCCAGCAGCTTAGTTTGGGGGGGGCTGGACAATGAGCAGTTCTTC. This encodes CASSLVWGGLDNEQFF.

This chain uses TRBV30 with TRBJ2-6; TRBD2 matches 8 bases. The CDR3 length is 15 residues. After removal of 1 base from V and 1 base from J, the junction contained 0 bases not matched to a gene. From germline, CDR1 is GTSNPN and CDR2 SVGIG (reference sequence). The CDR3, as DNA: TGTGCCTGGAGTGCGGGGGGGTCTGGGGCCAACGTCCTGACTTTC. Translated, it gives CAWSAGGSGANVLTF.

The rearrangement links TRBV27 to TRBJ1-2; weak D call: TRBD1 (5 bases). CDR3 size: 15 residues. CDR1 and CDR2 (germline): MNHEY, SMNVEV (reference sequence). The germline V and J ends were trimmed by 1 base and 7 bases, with 16 bases remaining between them. The chain's CDR3 is CASSLYRQGGAGYTF. CDR3 nucleotide sequence: TGTGCCAGCAGTTTATATCGGCAGGGTGGAGCTGGCTACACCTTC.

J is TRBJ2-2 and V is TRBV13, with 9 bases that match TRBD2. With V trimmed by 5 bases and J by 5 bases, 12 bases remained unmatched. The CDR3 spans 17 residues. Germline CDR1 reads PRHDT; CDR2 reads FYEKMQ (reference sequence). CDR3 sequence reads: CASSPSGTSSRTGELFF. The CDR3 region has the DNA TGTGCCAGCAGCCCCTCCGGGACTAGCAGTCGTACCGGGGAGCTGTTTTTT. Drawing the rest from reference TRBV13 and TRBJ2-2, the complete variable domain is AAGVIQSPRHLIKEKRETATLKCYPIPRHDTVYWYQQGPGQDPQFLISFYEKMQSDKGSIPDRFSAQQFSDYHSELNMSSLELGDSALYFCASSPSGTSSRTGELFFGEGSRLTVL.

The genes are TRBV9 and TRBJ2-3, with unresolved D. Germline lookup yields CDR1 SGDLS and CDR2 YYNGEE. Deletions cut 7 bases from V and 1 base from J, with 13 bases between. The CDR3 is made up of 14 amino acids. The CDR3 DNA follows: TGTGCCAGCGGAGCTAGGGCAGGCACAGATACGCAGTATTTT. Translating gives CASGARAGTDTQYF.